This T cell receptor (beta chain) was profiled in a study of cytomegalovirus exposure and HLA in healthy donors. A multiplex PCR was run with 60 Vbeta primers and 13 Jbeta primers. The method was immunoSEQ multiplex PCR; TCRdb's version includes in-frame clones alone and lacks a portion of them. The data contain over 150,000 clones, less than 80% of them singletons. The CDR3 extends over 13 amino acids. The germline gives CDR1 MRHNA, CDR2 SNTAGT. V lost 8 bases to trimming and J lost 3 bases, with 10 bases between them. This clone was seen a handful of times. Its target is unknown. Whole-study findings and limits: A missense variant in DCLRE1C was later tied to TCR beta V- and J-gene trimming.

The rearrangement joins TRBV6-4 to TRBJ1-4; D possibly corresponds to TRBD1 (6 bases). This sequence originates from a man aged 35-49 years in good health and CMV-seronegative. The sample was PBMCs. This CDR3 is CASSDSPNEKLFF. In nucleotides, the CDR3 is TGTGCCAGCTCGGACAGCCCTAATGAAAAACTGTTTTTT.